Described below is a single T cell receptor (beta chain) sequence and its context. Its specificity is unknown. The V gene lost 2 bases and the J gene lost 3 bases, with 11 bases spanning the gap. Germline lookup yields CDR1 MNHEY and CDR2 SVGAGI. The CDR3 covers 15 residues. Described treatment: over 15 received Ad26.COV2.S at low or high dose, single or two shots; roughly five received placebo; per-sample allocation not given. Collection of samples fell on day 63 after the first vaccine or placebo injection. The sample comes from a study of Ad26.COV2.S vaccination and SARS-CoV-2 variants. Regarding the study as a whole: Whether participants received vaccine or placebo, their non-spike TCR breadth was similar.

The protocol was immunoSEQ multiplex PCR, while the TCRdb copy is restricted to in-frame clones and leaves out a portion. The sample has about 320,000 clones, about 82% seen once. The V gene is TRBV6-5, the J gene TRBJ1-3; weak D call: TRBD1 (5 bases). The TCR originated in a person between 18 and 65 years old who received the Ad26.COV2.S COVID-19 vaccine or a placebo. The specimen was peripheral blood, collected in a trial of Ad26.COV2.S vaccine versus placebo. In DNA form, the CDR3 reads TGTGCCAGCAGTTACCGTGGGGGAAGTGGAAACACCATATATTTT. Translation gives CASSYRGGSGNTIYF.